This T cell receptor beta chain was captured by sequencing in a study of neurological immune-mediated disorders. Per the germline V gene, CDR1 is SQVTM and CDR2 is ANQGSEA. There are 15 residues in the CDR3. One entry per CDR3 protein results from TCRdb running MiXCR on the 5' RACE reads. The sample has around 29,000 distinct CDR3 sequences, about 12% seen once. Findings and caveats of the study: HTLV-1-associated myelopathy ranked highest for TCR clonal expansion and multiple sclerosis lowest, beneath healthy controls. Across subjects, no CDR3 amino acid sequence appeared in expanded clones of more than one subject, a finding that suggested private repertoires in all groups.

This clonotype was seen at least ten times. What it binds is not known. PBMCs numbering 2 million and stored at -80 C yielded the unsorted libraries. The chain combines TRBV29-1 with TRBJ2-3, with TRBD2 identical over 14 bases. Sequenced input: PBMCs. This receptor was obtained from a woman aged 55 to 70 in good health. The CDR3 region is CSASTGTSGRDTQYF. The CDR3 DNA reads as TGCAGTGCATCCACCGGGACTAGCGGGAGAGATACGCAGTATTTT.